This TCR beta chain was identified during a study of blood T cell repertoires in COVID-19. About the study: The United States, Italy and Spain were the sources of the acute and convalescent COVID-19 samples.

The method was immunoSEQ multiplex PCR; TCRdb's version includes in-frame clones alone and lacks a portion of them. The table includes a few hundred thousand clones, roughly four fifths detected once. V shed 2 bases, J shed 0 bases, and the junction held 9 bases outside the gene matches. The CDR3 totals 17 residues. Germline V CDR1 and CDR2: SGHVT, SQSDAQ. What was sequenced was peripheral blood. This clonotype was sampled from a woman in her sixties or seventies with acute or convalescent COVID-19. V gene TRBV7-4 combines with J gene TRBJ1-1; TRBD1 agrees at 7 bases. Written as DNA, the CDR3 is TGTGCCAGCAGCTTAAATTTTAGGGACAGTCTGAACACTGAAGCTTTCTTT. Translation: CASSLNFRDSLNTEAFF.